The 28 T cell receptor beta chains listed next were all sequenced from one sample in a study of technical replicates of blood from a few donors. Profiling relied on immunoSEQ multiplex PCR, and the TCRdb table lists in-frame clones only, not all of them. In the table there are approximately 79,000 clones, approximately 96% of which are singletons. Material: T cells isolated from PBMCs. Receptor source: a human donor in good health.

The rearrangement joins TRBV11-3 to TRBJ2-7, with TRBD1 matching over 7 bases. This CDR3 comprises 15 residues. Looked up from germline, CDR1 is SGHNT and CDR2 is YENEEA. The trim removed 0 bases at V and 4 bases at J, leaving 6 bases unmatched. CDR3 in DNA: TGTGCCAGCAGCTTAGATGGACAGGTTGAGTACGAGCAGTACTTC. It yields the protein CASSLDGQVEYEQYF.

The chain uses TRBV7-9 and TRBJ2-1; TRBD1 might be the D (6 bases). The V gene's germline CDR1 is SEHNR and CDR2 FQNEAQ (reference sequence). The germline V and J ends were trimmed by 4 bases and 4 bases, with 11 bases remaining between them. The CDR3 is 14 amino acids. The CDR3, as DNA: TGTGCCAGCAGCTCCGGGACAATATACAATGAGCAGTTCTTC. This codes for CASSSGTIYNEQFF.

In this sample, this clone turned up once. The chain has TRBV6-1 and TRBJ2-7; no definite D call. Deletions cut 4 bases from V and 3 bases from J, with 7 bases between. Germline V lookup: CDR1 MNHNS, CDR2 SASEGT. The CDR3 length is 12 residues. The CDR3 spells CASSGYGYEQYF. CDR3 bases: TGTGCCAGCAGTGGGTACGGCTACGAGCAGTACTTC.

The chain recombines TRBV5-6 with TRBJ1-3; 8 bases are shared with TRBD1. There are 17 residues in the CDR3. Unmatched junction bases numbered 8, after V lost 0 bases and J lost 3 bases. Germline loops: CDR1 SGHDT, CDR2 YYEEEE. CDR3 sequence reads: CASSLGGTGIVGNTIYF. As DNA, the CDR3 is TGTGCCAGCAGCTTGGGAGGGACAGGAATAGTTGGAAACACCATATATTTT.

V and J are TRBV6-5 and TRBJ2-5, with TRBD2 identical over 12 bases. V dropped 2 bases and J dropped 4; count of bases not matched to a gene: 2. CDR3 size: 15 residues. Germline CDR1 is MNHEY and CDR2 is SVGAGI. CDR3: CASSYEGLAGETQYF. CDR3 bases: TGTGCCAGCAGTTACGAGGGACTAGCGGGAGAGACCCAGTACTTC.

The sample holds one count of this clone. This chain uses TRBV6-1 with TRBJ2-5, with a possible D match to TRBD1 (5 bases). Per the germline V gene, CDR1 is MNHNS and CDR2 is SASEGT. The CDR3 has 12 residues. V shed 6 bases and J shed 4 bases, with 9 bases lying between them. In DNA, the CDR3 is TGTGCCAGCAGCAGGGATCTAGAGACCCAGTACTTC. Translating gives CASSRDLETQYF.

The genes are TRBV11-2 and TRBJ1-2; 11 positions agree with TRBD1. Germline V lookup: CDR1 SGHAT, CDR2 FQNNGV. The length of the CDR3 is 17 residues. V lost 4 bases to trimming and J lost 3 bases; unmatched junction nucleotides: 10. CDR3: CASSYPYRDRGDYGYTF. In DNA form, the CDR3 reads TGTGCCAGCAGCTATCCGTACCGGGACAGGGGGGACTATGGCTACACCTTC.

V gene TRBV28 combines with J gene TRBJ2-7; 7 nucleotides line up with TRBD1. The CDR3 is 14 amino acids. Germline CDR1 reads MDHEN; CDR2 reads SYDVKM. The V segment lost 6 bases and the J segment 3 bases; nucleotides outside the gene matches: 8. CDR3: CASRPTGIGYEQYF. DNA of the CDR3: TGTGCCAGCAGGCCGACAGGGATTGGCTACGAGCAGTACTTC.

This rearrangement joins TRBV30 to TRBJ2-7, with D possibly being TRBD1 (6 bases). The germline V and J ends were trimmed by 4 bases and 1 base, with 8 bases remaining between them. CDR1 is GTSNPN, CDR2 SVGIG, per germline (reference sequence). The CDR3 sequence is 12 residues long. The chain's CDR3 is CAWNRVSYEQYF. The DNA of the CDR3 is TGTGCCTGGAACAGGGTGTCCTACGAGCAGTACTTC.

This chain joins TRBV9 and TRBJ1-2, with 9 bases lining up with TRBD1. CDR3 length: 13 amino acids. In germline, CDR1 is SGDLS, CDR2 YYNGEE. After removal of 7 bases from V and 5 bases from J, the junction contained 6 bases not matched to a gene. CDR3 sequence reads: CASGTGTGYGYTF. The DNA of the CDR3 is TGTGCCAGCGGGACCGGGACAGGGTATGGCTACACCTTC.

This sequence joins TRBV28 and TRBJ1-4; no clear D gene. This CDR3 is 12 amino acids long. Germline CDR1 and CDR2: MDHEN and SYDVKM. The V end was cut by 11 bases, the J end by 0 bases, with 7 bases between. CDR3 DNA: TGTGCCGCCGGGGCAACTAATGAAAAACTGTTTTTT. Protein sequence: CAAGATNEKLFF.

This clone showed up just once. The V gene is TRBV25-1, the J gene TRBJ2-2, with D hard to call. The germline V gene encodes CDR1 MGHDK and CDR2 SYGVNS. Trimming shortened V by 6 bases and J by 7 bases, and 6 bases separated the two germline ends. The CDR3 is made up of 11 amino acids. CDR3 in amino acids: CASRLRGELFF. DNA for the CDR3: TGTGCCAGCAGGCTACGCGGGGAGCTGTTTTTT.

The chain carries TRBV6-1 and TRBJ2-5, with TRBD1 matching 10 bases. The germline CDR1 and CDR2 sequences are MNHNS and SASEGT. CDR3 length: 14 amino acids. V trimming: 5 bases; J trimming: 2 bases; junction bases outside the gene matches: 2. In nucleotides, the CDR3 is TGTGCCAGCAGTTGGACAGGGGGACAAGAGACCCAGTACTTC. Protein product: CASSWTGGQETQYF.

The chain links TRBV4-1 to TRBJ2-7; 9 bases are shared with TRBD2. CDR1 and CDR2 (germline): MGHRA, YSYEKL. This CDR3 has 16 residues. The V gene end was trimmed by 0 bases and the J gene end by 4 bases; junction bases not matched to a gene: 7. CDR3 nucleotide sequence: TGCGCCAGCAGCCAAGATAGGCGGGGGGGACCATACGAGCAGTACTTC. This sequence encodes CASSQDRRGGPYEQYF.

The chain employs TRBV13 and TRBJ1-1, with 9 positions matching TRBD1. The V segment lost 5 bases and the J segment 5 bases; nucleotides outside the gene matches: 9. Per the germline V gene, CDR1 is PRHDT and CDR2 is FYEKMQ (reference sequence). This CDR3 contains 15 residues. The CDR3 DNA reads TGTGCCAGCAGCCAATTTGGACAGGGGCTGACTGAAGCTTTCTTT. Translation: CASSQFGQGLTEAFF.

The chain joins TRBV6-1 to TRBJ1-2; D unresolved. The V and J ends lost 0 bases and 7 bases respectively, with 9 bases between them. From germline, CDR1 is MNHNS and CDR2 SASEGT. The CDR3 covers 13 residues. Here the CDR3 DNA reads TGTGCCAGCAGTGAAGCCCTATCGAGTGGCTACACCTTC. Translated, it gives CASSEALSSGYTF.

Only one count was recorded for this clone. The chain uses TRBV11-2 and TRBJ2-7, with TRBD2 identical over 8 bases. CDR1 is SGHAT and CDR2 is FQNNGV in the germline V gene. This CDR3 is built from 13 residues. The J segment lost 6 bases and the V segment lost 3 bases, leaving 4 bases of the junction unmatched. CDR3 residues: CASSFREGREQYF. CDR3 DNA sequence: TGTGCCAGCAGCTTCCGGGAGGGCCGCGAGCAGTACTTC. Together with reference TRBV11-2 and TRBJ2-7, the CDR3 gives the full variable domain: EAGVAQSPRYKIIEKRQSVAFWCNPISGHATLYWYQQILGQGPKLLIQFQNNGVVDDSQLPKDRFSAERLKGVDSTLKIQPAKLEDSAVYLCASSFREGREQYFGPGTRLTVT.

The CDR3 loop is CASVSGRVTDTQYF. The CDR3 DNA follows: TGTGCCAGCGTTAGCGGGAGAGTGACAGATACGCAGTATTTT. The chain joins TRBV2 to TRBJ2-3; 9 positions agree with TRBD2. The CDR3 consists of 14 residues. J gave up 3 bases and V 8 bases, and 6 bases lay outside the gene matches. The germline V gene has CDR1 SNHLY and CDR2 FYNNEI.

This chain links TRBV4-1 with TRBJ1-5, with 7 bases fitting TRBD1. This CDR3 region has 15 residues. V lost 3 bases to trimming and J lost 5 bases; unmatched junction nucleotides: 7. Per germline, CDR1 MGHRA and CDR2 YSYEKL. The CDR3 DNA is TGCGCCAGCAGCCAGGTAGACAGGGAAGATCAGCCCCAGCATTTT. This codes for CASSQVDREDQPQHF.

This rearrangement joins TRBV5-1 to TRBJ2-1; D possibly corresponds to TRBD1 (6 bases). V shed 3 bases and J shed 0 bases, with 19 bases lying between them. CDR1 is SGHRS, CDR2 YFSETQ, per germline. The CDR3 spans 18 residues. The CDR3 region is CASSWRTVGSSSYNEQFF. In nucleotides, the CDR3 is TGCGCCAGCAGCTGGAGGACAGTGGGGTCGAGCTCCTACAATGAGCAGTTCTTC.

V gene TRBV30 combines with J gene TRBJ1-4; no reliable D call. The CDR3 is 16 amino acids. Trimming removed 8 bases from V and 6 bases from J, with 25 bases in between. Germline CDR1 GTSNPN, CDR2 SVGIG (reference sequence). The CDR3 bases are TGTGCCGGGATGGATCCCCAAGAAACGAGGGATGAAAAACTGTTTTTT. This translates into CAGMDPQETRDEKLFF.

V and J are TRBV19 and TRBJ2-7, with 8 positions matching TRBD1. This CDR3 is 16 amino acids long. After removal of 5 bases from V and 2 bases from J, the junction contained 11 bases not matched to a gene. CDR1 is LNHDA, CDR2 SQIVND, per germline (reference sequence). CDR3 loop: CASSPLRTGLPYEQYF. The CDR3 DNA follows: TGTGCCAGTAGTCCGTTGAGGACAGGGCTACCCTACGAGCAGTACTTC.

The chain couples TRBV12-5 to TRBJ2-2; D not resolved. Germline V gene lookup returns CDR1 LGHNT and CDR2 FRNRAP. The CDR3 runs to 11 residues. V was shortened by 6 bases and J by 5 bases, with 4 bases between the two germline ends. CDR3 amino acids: CASGRTGELFF. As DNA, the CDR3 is TGTGCTAGTGGCAGAACCGGGGAGCTGTTTTTT. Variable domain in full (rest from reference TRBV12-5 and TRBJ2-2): DARVTQTPRHKVTEMGQEVTMRCQPILGHNTVFWYRQTMMQGLELLAYFRNRAPLDDSGMPKDRFSAEMPDATLATLKIQPSEPRDSAVYFCASGRTGELFFGEGSRLTVL.

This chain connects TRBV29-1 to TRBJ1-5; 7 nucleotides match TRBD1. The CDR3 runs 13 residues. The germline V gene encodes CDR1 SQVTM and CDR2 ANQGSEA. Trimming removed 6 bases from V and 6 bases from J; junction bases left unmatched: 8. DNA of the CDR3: TGCAGCGTCAGAGACAGGGCCCCTCAGCCCCAGCATTTT. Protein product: CSVRDRAPQPQHF.

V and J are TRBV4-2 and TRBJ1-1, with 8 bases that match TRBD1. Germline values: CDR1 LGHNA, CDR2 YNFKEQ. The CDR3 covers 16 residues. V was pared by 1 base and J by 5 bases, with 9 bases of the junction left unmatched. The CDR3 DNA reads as TGTGCCAGCAGCCAAGTCCTTCAGGGGGCTAATACTGAAGCTTTCTTT. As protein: CASSQVLQGANTEAFF.

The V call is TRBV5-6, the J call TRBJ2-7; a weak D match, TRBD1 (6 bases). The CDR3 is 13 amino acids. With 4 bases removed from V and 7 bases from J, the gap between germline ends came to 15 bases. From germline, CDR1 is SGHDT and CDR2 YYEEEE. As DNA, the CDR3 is TGTGCCAGCAGCCCGATGGGGGCCTTGGAGCAGTACTTC. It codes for CASSPMGALEQYF.

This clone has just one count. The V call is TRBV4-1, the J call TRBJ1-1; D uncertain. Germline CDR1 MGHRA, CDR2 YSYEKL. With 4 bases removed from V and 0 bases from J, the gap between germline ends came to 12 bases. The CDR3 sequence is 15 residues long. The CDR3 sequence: CASSPNGVMNTEAFF. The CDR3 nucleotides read TGCGCCAGCAGCCCGAACGGGGTCATGAACACTGAAGCTTTCTTT.

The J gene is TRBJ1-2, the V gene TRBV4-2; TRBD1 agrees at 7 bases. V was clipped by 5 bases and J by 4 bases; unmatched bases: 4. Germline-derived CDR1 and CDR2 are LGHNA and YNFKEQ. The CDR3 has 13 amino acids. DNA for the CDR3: TGTGCCAGCAGCTTAGACAGGGTCTATGGCTACACCTTC. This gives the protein CASSLDRVYGYTF.